This is a list of T cell receptor beta chains from one sample in a study of blood T cell repertoires in COVID-19. The data were produced by immunoSEQ multiplex PCR, yet TCRdb's version contains in-frame clones alone and is incomplete. The sample yields approximately 300,000 clones, over 85% seen once. Sample: PBMCs or T cells enriched from blood (not recorded which). The receptor source for this set is a man aged 55-75 years who had recovered from COVID-19. CDR3s include the opening cysteine and the closing phenylalanine or tryptophan. Each record gives: clone size, V gene, D gene, J gene, CDR3 protein. D genes are given only for firm matches. Not every row has a clone size; where given, it reads once, few, many or a size class.

clone_size: .
v_call: TRBV5-4
d_call: TRBD1
j_call: TRBJ1-5
cdr3_aa: CASSLSGQGIEPQHF

clone_size: .
v_call: TRBV9
d_call: .
j_call: TRBJ1-2
cdr3_aa: CASSRGGGYTF

clone_size: .
v_call: TRBV3-1/TRBV3-2
d_call: TRBD1
j_call: TRBJ1-2
cdr3_aa: CASSQGGTGFNYGYTF

clone_size: .
v_call: TRBV21-1
d_call: .
j_call: TRBJ2-7
cdr3_aa: CASSKVAVSLRYEQYF

clone_size: .
v_call: TRBV19
d_call: TRBD2
j_call: TRBJ2-3
cdr3_aa: CASSRVRWEGGDTQYF

clone_size: .
v_call: TRBV5-6
d_call: TRBD1
j_call: TRBJ1-5
cdr3_aa: CASSLQRGLVHQPQHF

clone_size: .
v_call: TRBV6-5
d_call: TRBD2
j_call: TRBJ2-5
cdr3_aa: CASSPLAGVRETQYF

clone_size: .
v_call: TRBV5-1
d_call: .
j_call: TRBJ1-1
cdr3_aa: CASSGAQGNTEAFF

clone_size: .
v_call: TRBV5-4
d_call: TRBD2
j_call: TRBJ2-1
cdr3_aa: CASSRTSGDYNEQFF

clone_size: .
v_call: TRBV7-6
d_call: .
j_call: TRBJ2-5
cdr3_aa: CASSPLKTGKETQYF

clone_size: .
v_call: TRBV6-5
d_call: .
j_call: TRBJ1-5
cdr3_aa: CASRRQRNSNQPQHF

clone_size: .
v_call: TRBV21-1
d_call: .
j_call: TRBJ2-7
cdr3_aa: CAVPGHFDEQYF

clone_size: .
v_call: TRBV7-2
d_call: .
j_call: TRBJ1-6
cdr3_aa: CASSLGSRGVSPLHF

clone_size: .
v_call: TRBV27
d_call: .
j_call: TRBJ1-2
cdr3_aa: CASSPRGKGGNGYTF

clone_size: .
v_call: TRBV27
d_call: TRBD1
j_call: TRBJ1-5
cdr3_aa: CASSFSWGQGSQPQHF

clone_size: .
v_call: TRBV28
d_call: .
j_call: TRBJ1-3
cdr3_aa: CASSLVISGSGNTIYF

clone_size: .
v_call: TRBV5-1
d_call: TRBD1
j_call: TRBJ1-2
cdr3_aa: CASRPLSGTGHGYTF

clone_size: .
v_call: TRBV18
d_call: .
j_call: TRBJ1-2
cdr3_aa: CASSPTSQQYYGYTF

clone_size: .
v_call: TRBV19
d_call: .
j_call: TRBJ1-4
cdr3_aa: CASSPRQGEKLFF

clone_size: once
v_call: TRBV5-4
d_call: TRBD1
j_call: TRBJ1-2
cdr3_aa: CASSLGPDRDPNYGYTF

clone_size: once
v_call: TRBV28
d_call: .
j_call: TRBJ2-3
cdr3_aa: CASSLSGRGTDTQYF

clone_size: .
v_call: TRBV7-2
d_call: TRBD1
j_call: TRBJ1-3
cdr3_aa: CASSSGGQGRNTIYF